This T cell receptor (beta chain) was captured in a study of T cell responses to AZD1222 COVID-19 vaccine. Broader study findings: Baseline seropositives among AZD1222 recipients totaled only five to seven. The donors showed a predominance of white British ancestry and of females, with possible underestimation of clonal diversity. Spike regions recognized by vaccine-associated CD4 TCRs spanned the protein, led by 160-218 and 743-854.

Produced via immunoSEQ multiplex PCR; TCRdb's table is partial and in-frame only. The table includes 150,000 to 200,000 clones, roughly 87% detected once. As for this clone: Its antigen is unknown.

The CDR3 sequence is 13 residues long. Germline CDR1 and CDR2: MGHRA and YSYEKL. The V end lost 6 bases, the J end lost 6 bases, and 13 bases lay between the germline ends. The source was peripheral blood, collected 28 days after the second AZD1222 dose. The receptor was derived from an adult who received the AZD1222 COVID-19 vaccine. This chain connects TRBV4-1 to TRBJ2-3, with D tentatively TRBD2 (5 bases). CDR3 DNA sequence: TGCGCCAGCAGGGTCGCGGGTGGGGATACGCAGTATTTT. It codes for CASRVAGGDTQYF.